The 8 T cell receptor beta chains below were found in one sample sequenced in a study of blood T cells in healthy people across ages. With a J-beta primer mix and a sample-barcoded 5' primer, a second PCR ran about 7 to 12 cycles. TCRdb recomputed calls from the 5' RACE reads with MiXCR, one row per CDR3 protein. Of approximately 730,000 distinct CDR3 sequences listed, about 48% are singletons. Sample: blood. The receptors were sampled from an elderly man in good health.

The J gene is TRBJ2-5, the V gene TRBV5-1, with 8 bases that match TRBD1. V lost 5 bases and J lost 5; bases outside the gene matches: 11. The CDR3 contains 15 residues. The germline CDR1 and CDR2 sequences are SGHRS and YFSETQ. The CDR3 bases are TGCGCCAGCAGGGCGAGTGGACAGGGCGGGGAGACCCAGTACTTC. Residues: CASRASGQGGETQYF.

The chain carries TRBV2 and TRBJ1-1, with D perhaps TRBD1 (5 bases). With 3 bases removed from V and 4 bases from J, the gap between germline ends came to 12 bases. Germline V gives CDR1 SNHLY, CDR2 FYNNEI. The CDR3 consists of 14 residues. The CDR3 nucleotides read TGTGCCAGCAGTGAGCAGGGCGTCCTCACTGAAGCTTTCTTT. It yields the protein CASSEQGVLTEAFF.

This clonotype was counted between two and nine times. The gene calls are TRBV29-1 and TRBJ2-3, with no clear D. With 4 bases removed from V and 3 bases from J, the gap between germline ends came to 8 bases. Germline-derived CDR1 and CDR2 are SQVTM and ANQGSEA. CDR3 length equals 12 residues. CDR3 bases: TGCAGCGTTGCTCTAGATACAGATACGCAGTATTTT. Protein sequence: CSVALDTDTQYF.

Comment on this clonotype: An end of the junction differs from the germline gene, which may be a read error. This chain links TRBV11-2 with TRBJ1-6; TRBD1 matches at 11 bases. Germline loops: CDR1 SGHAT, CDR2 FQNNGV. The length of the CDR3 is 18 residues. The CDR3 sequence is CASSLAFLDRGRASPLHF. In DNA form, the CDR3 reads TGTGCCAGCAGTTTAGCCTTCTTGGACAGGGGGCGGGCTTCACCCCTCCACTTT. The full variable domain, with the rest looked up from reference TRBV11-2 and TRBJ1-6, is EAGVAQSPRYKIIEKRQSVAFWCNPISGHATLYWYQQILGQGPKLLIQFQNNGVVDDSQLPKDRFSAERLKGVDSTLKIQPAKLEDSAVYLCASSLAFLDRGRASPLHFGNGTRLTVT.

The DNA of the CDR3 is TGCAGTGCCCCGCATCCCTACGAGCAGTACTTC. It translates to CSAPHPYEQYF. V and J are TRBV20-1 and TRBJ2-7; no firm D call. The germline CDR1 and CDR2 sequences are DFQATT and SNEGSKA (reference sequence). The CDR3 extends over 11 amino acids. V lost 6 bases, J lost 2 bases, and 8 bases lay in between.

This clonotype was seen a handful of times. This chain joins TRBV12-3 or TRBV12-4 and TRBJ2-1; 11 bases match TRBD2. Losses at the gene ends were 4 bases for V and 9 bases for J; bases not matched to a gene: 8. CDR3 length equals 15 residues. CDR3 in DNA: TGTGCCAGCAGTTCCTTAGCGGGAGGGCCTAGTGAGCAGTTCTTC. Protein sequence: CASSSLAGGPSEQFF.

The CDR3 loop is CSAPGHYEQYF. The CDR3 nucleotides read TGCAGTGCCCCTGGGCACTACGAGCAGTACTTC. This rearrangement joins TRBV20-1 to TRBJ2-7; D call uncertain. The length of the CDR3 is 11 residues. Looked up from germline, CDR1 is DFQATT and CDR2 is SNEGSKA (reference sequence). V lost 6 bases to trimming and J lost 3 bases, with 9 bases between them.

This sequence joins TRBV29-1 and TRBJ2-7, with D uncertain. The CDR3 length is 12 residues. CDR1 is SQVTM and CDR2 is ANQGSEA in the germline V gene. Trimming removed 4 bases from V and 2 bases from J, with 9 bases in between. This CDR3 reads CSVATVTYEQYF. The CDR3 DNA reads TGCAGCGTTGCCACAGTAACCTACGAGCAGTACTTC.